This T cell receptor beta chain was retrieved from a study of cytomegalovirus exposure and HLA in healthy donors. PCR amplification relied on 60 Vbeta primers (plus 13 Jbeta primers). Sequencing used immunoSEQ multiplex PCR; TCRdb keeps in-frame clones, though not all of them. The repertoire holds over 85,000 clones, with approximately 64% as singletons. The material sequenced was PBMCs. The source is a human donor in good health.

CDR3 in DNA: TGTGCCAGCAGTTACACGACAGGGGATGATCAGCCCCAGCATTTT. Its protein is CASSYTTGDDQPQHF. This chain links TRBV6-5 with TRBJ1-5; 8 bases align to TRBD1. The J segment lost 5 bases and the V segment lost 2 bases, leaving 5 bases of the junction unmatched. Germline-derived CDR1 and CDR2 are MNHEY and SVGAGI. The CDR3 length is 15 residues.